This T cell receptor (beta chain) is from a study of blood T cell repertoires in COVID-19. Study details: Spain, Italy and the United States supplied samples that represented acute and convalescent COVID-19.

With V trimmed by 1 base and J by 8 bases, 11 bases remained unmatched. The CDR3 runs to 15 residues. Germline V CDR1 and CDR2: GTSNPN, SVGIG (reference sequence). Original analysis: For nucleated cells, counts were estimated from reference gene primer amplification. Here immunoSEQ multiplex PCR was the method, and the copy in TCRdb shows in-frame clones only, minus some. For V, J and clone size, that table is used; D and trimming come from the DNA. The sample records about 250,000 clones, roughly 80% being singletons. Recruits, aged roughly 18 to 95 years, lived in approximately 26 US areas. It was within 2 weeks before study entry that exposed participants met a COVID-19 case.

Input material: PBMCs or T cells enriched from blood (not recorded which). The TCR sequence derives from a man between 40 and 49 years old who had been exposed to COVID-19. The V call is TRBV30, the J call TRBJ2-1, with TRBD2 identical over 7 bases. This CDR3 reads CAWSAVGGSGDEQFF. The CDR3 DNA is TGTGCCTGGAGTGCCGTAGGCGGGAGCGGGGATGAGCAGTTCTTC.